What follows are 21 T cell receptor beta chains derived from one specimen sequenced in a study of T cells after somatic rescue of genetic block. The data were produced by immunoSEQ multiplex PCR, yet TCRdb's version contains in-frame clones alone and is incomplete. The profile shows tens of thousands of clones, roughly 93% of them singletons. The sequenced sample consisted of peripheral blood mononuclear cells (PBMCs). These receptors all stem from a man aged 30 to 45.

The chain is built from TRBV27 and TRBJ2-3; TRBD2 aligns across 11 bases. CDR1 MNHEY and CDR2 SMNVEV come from the germline V gene (reference sequence). This CDR3 contains 15 residues. Unmatched junction bases numbered 1, after V lost 3 bases and J lost 2 bases. The CDR3 nucleotides read TGTGCCAGCAGTTTGGGACTAGCGGCCACAGATACGCAGTATTTT. The encoded protein is CASSLGLAATDTQYF.

This clone is a singleton in its sample. CDR3: CASSLHRGQETQYF. CDR3 coding DNA: TGTGCCAGCAGCTTGCACAGGGGTCAAGAGACCCAGTACTTC. This rearrangement joins TRBV5-7 to TRBJ2-5, with TRBD1 matching over 7 bases. TRBV5-7 is known as an ORF, though its function is uncertain. The CDR3 length is 14 residues. V was clipped by 1 base and J by 2 bases; unmatched bases: 2.

The genes are TRBV6-5 and TRBJ1-5; possible D gene TRBD1, 6 bases. The V end was cut by 4 bases, the J end by 7 bases, with 11 bases between. Germline lookup yields CDR1 MNHEY and CDR2 SVGAGI. The length of the CDR3 is 13 residues. CDR3 DNA sequence: TGTGCCAGCAGTTCACAGGGAAACCAGCCCCAGCATTTT. The encoded protein is CASSSQGNQPQHF.

This sequence joins TRBV7-6 and TRBJ2-2; no definite D call. The CDR3 has 15 residues. V dropped 2 bases and J dropped 6 bases, with 13 bases sitting between them. Germline assignment: CDR1 SGHVS and CDR2 FNYEAQ. CDR3 sequence reads: CASSLFETAPGELFF. The CDR3 DNA reads TGTGCCAGCAGCTTATTTGAAACAGCACCCGGGGAGCTGTTTTTT.

The chain is built from TRBV27 and TRBJ2-7; D possibly matches TRBD1 or TRBD2 (6 bases each). Between the trimmed V and J ends, which lost 4 bases and 5 bases, there was a span of 15 bases. The CDR3 contains 14 residues. Germline V gene lookup returns CDR1 MNHEY and CDR2 SMNVEV (reference sequence). Written as DNA, the CDR3 is TGTGCCAGCAGTTCGGACCCCGGGGGCCACGAGCAGTACTTC. Translating it yields CASSSDPGGHEQYF.

V and J are TRBV11-2 and TRBJ2-7; D is perhaps TRBD2 (6 bases). The germline V and J ends were trimmed by 3 bases and 0 bases, with 9 bases remaining between them. Germline-derived CDR1 and CDR2 are SGHAT and FQNNGV. The CDR3 runs to 14 residues. The CDR3 region is CASSFGTYSYEQYF. The CDR3 DNA follows: TGTGCCAGCAGCTTCGGGACTTACTCCTACGAGCAGTACTTC.

The rearrangement uses TRBV7-6 and TRBJ1-2; D perhaps matches TRBD1 (5 bases). The germline V and J ends were trimmed by 1 base and 4 bases, with 19 bases remaining between them. Germline V gene lookup returns CDR1 SGHVS and CDR2 FNYEAQ. The CDR3 consists of 17 residues. The CDR3 nucleotides are TGTGCCAGCAGCTTAGGACTCGAGGGGACCGGTGGCTATGGCTACACCTTC. It translates to CASSLGLEGTGGYGYTF.

The gene calls are TRBV4-1 and TRBJ2-7; D is perhaps TRBD1 or TRBD2 (5 bases each). The CDR3 is made up of 16 amino acids. Germline lookup yields CDR1 MGHRA and CDR2 YSYEKL. Trimming took off 3 bases at V and 0 bases at J, with 15 bases between the two ends. The CDR3 DNA reads TGCGCCAGCAGCCATCCTCCGGGGACGGGCTCCTACGAGCAGTACTTC. It specifies CASSHPPGTGSYEQYF.

This chain links TRBV7-7 with TRBJ2-7, with 7 bases that match TRBD2. This CDR3 region has 13 residues. Germline CDR1 reads SSHAT; CDR2 reads FNYEAQ (reference sequence). Losses at the gene ends were 0 bases for V and 6 bases for J; bases not matched to a gene: 2. The chain's CDR3 is CASSLAGGSEQYF. CDR3 DNA: TGTGCCAGCAGCTTAGCGGGGGGGTCCGAGCAGTACTTC.

The CDR3: CASSERAVNTEAFF. CDR3 DNA sequence: TGTGCCAGCAGTGAACGGGCAGTGAACACTGAAGCTTTCTTT. This chain joins TRBV2 and TRBJ1-1, with no clear D. CDR1 and CDR2 from the germline V gene are SNHLY and FYNNEI. The CDR3 extends over 14 amino acids. V lost 2 bases and J lost 0, with 7 bases in between.

The chain combines TRBV5-5 with TRBJ2-7, with D perhaps TRBD1 or TRBD2 (6 bases each). CDR3 size: 14 residues. V dropped 3 bases and J dropped 1 base, with 11 bases sitting between them. The germline CDR1 and CDR2 sequences are SGHKS and YYEKEE (reference sequence). DNA of the CDR3: TGTGCCAGCAGCTGGGCGGGACAATCCTACGAGCAGTACTTC. Amino acids: CASSWAGQSYEQYF.

The rearrangement links TRBV7-2 to TRBJ2-5; the D gene is possibly TRBD1 (6 bases). The V gene's germline CDR1 is SGHTA and CDR2 FQGNSA. This CDR3 has 12 amino acids. With 2 bases removed from V and 7 bases from J, the gap between germline ends came to 8 bases. The CDR3: CASSLRGLTQYF. In nucleotides, the CDR3 is TGTGCCAGCAGCTTAAGGGGGTTGACCCAGTACTTC.

The chain links TRBV5-6 to TRBJ2-3; D possibly corresponds to TRBD2 (5 bases). V lost 4 bases, J lost 0 bases, and 15 bases lay in between. The CDR3 runs 16 residues. Germline values: CDR1 SGHDT, CDR2 YYEEEE. CDR3 in amino acids: CASSGLSGPSTDTQYF. For the CDR3, the DNA is TGTGCCAGCAGCGGCCTCAGCGGACCTAGCACAGATACGCAGTATTTT. The whole variable domain, filled in from reference TRBV5-6 and TRBJ2-3, reads DAGVTQSPTHLIKTRGQQVTLRCSPKSGHDTVSWYQQALGQGPQFIFQYYEEEERQRGNFPDRFSGHQFPNYSSELNVNALLLGDSALYLCASSGLSGPSTDTQYFGPGTRLTVL.

The chain is built from TRBV10-1 and TRBJ2-2; D is unclear. This CDR3 comprises 12 residues. Trimming removed 6 bases from V and 0 bases from J, with 2 bases in between. Germline lookup yields CDR1 WNHNN and CDR2 SYGVQD (reference sequence). The CDR3 sequence: CASSPNTGELFF. The CDR3 DNA reads as TGCGCCAGCAGCCCGAACACCGGGGAGCTGTTTTTT.

This clone turned up a few times. This chain uses TRBV27 with TRBJ2-6; a weak D match, TRBD2 (6 bases). Germline values: CDR1 MNHEY, CDR2 SMNVEV (reference sequence). CDR3 size: 15 residues. Deletions cut 8 bases from V and 0 bases from J, with 11 bases between. The CDR3 sequence: CASRGVFSGANVLTF. The CDR3 nucleotides read TGTGCCAGCCGCGGGGTCTTCTCTGGGGCCAACGTCCTGACTTTC.

The rearrangement joins TRBV28 to TRBJ1-1, with 7 positions matching TRBD1. Germline V gene data show CDR1 as MDHEN and CDR2 as SYDVKM. This CDR3 contains 13 residues. The junction had 9 bases not matched to a gene; V was cut back by 9 bases and J by 5 bases. The CDR3 DNA sequence: TGTGCCAGTAACAGGGGAGGTAGGACTGAAGCTTTCTTT. Its protein product is CASNRGGRTEAFF.

The chain uses TRBV14 and TRBJ1-6; weak D call: TRBD1 (5 bases). V was trimmed by 3 bases and J by 9 bases, leaving 9 bases between them. Germline CDR1 and CDR2: SGHDN and FVKESK. This CDR3 spans 13 amino acids. The CDR3 region has the DNA TGTGCCAGCAGCCAGGGCAGGGTTTCACCCCTCCACTTT. It encodes CASSQGRVSPLHF.

The V gene is TRBV10-3, the J gene TRBJ1-5; D unresolved. V lost 8 bases and J lost 3, with 14 bases in between. The CDR3 is 14 residues long. Germline loops: CDR1 ENHRY, CDR2 SYGVKD. This chain's CDR3 is CAIPDILSNQPQHF. For the CDR3, the DNA is TGTGCCATCCCCGACATACTATCCAATCAGCCCCAGCATTTT.

V and J are TRBV7-9 and TRBJ2-2, with TRBD2 matching over 14 bases. The trim removed 1 base at V and 6 bases at J, leaving 1 base unmatched. Germline CDR1 and CDR2: SEHNR and FQNEAQ (reference sequence). The CDR3 is made up of 16 amino acids. CDR3 sequence: CASSLGLAGGPGELFF. CDR3 nucleotides: TGTGCCAGCAGCTTAGGACTAGCGGGAGGGCCCGGGGAGCTGTTTTTT.

The chain links TRBV9 to TRBJ2-1, with unresolved D. CDR1 and CDR2 from the germline V gene are SGDLS and YYNGEE. CDR3 size: 15 residues. V lost 0 bases and J lost 14, with 21 bases in between. The CDR3 spells CASSVDPSDPAPKFF. In DNA, the CDR3 is TGTGCCAGCAGCGTAGACCCCAGCGATCCCGCCCCTAAGTTCTTC.

The chain employs TRBV7-2 and TRBJ1-1; 7 bases match TRBD1. V lost 4 bases to trimming and J lost 2 bases; unmatched junction nucleotides: 1. This CDR3 has 13 amino acids. From germline, CDR1 is SGHTA and CDR2 FQGNSA. The CDR3 coding sequence is TGTGCCAGCAGCTGGGACAGCAACACTGAAGCTTTCTTT. It codes for CASSWDSNTEAFF.